The rows below give T cell receptor beta chains drawn from one sample of a study of blood T cell repertoires in COVID-19. Sequencing was performed with immunoSEQ multiplex PCR; in TCRdb, only in-frame clones are kept and a portion is missing. The sample carries some 80,000 clones, about nine tenths recorded once. Sequences were obtained from peripheral blood. The receptors were gathered from a woman aged 80 or older with acute or convalescent COVID-19. Each CDR3 is given with its conserved first and last residue. A D gene is named only where the DNA matches it firmly. Not every row has a clone size; where given, it reads once, few, many or a size class.

CDR3	DNA	size	V	J	D
CASSVQVLDTEAFF	TGTGCCAGCAGCGTACAGGTCTTGGACACTGAAGCTTTCTTT	-	TRBV5-4	TRBJ1-1	-
CASSKTGSGNTIYF	TGTGCCAGCAGCAAGACAGGGTCCGGAAACACCATATATTTT	-	TRBV6-2/TRBV6-3	TRBJ1-3	TRBD1
CASSRGDEQYF	TGTGCCAGCTCCAGGGGAGACGAGCAGTACTTC	-	TRBV11-2	TRBJ2-7	-
CASSLGRWGNIQYF	TGTGCCAGTAGCCTAGGGCGGTGGGGCAACATTCAGTACTTC	-	TRBV19	TRBJ2-4	-
CASSLGQGHGYTF	TGTGCCAGCAGCTTAGGCCAGGGCCATGGCTACACCTTC	-	TRBV11-2	TRBJ1-2	-
CATSSSGRGTDTQYF	TGTGCCACCAGCAGTAGCGGGAGGGGCACAGATACGCAGTATTTT	-	TRBV15	TRBJ2-3	TRBD2
CASSIGQVNTGELFF	TGTGCCAGTAGTATAGGACAGGTCAACACCGGGGAGCTGTTTTTT	few	TRBV19	TRBJ2-2	-
CASSWDRGQETQYF	TGTGCCAGCAGTTGGGACAGGGGGCAAGAGACCCAGTACTTC	-	TRBV6-5	TRBJ2-5	TRBD1
CASKRGITGNTIYF	TGTGCCAGCAAAAGGGGGATTACTGGAAACACCATATATTTT	-	TRBV3-1/TRBV3-2	TRBJ1-3	-
CAISALIGGNTEAFF	TGTGCCATCAGTGCTTTGATCGGTGGGAACACTGAAGCTTTCTTT	-	TRBV10-3	TRBJ1-1	-
CASSGVGGAGANVLTF	TGTGCCAGCAGCGGTGTCGGGGGAGCTGGGGCCAACGTCCTGACTTTC	-	TRBV9	TRBJ2-6	-
CASSGLSSEQFF	TGTGCCAGTAGTGGCCTTAGCAGTGAGCAGTTCTTC	-	TRBV19	TRBJ2-1	-
CASSLAPGLGQPQHF	TGCGCCAGCAGCTTGGCCCCGGGACTGGGGCAGCCCCAGCATTTT	-	TRBV5-1	TRBJ1-5	-
CASSQISGQGTLLAKNIQYF	TGTGCCAGCAGCCAAATATCGGGACAGGGCACGTTACTAGCCAAAAACATTCAGTACTTC	-	TRBV3-1/TRBV3-2	TRBJ2-4	TRBD1
CASSYSVAGYWYF	TGTGCCAGCAGTTACTCAGTTGCAGGTTATTGGTACTTC	-	TRBV6-5	TRBJ2-4	-
CASRQGWSQPQHF	TGTGCCAGTAGACAGGGATGGAGTCAGCCCCAGCATTTT	-	TRBV19	TRBJ1-5	-
CAGRTGGGQPQHF	TGTGCCGGAAGAACAGGGGGCGGTCAGCCCCAGCATTTT	-	TRBV6-5	TRBJ1-5	TRBD1
CASSRADSNQPQHF	TGTGCCAGTAGTAGGGCAGATAGCAATCAGCCCCAGCATTTT	-	TRBV19	TRBJ1-5	-
CSASRGGYNEQFF	TGCAGTGCCAGTAGGGGGGGGTACAATGAGCAGTTCTTC	-	TRBV20-1	TRBJ2-1	-
CASSYSYLAAIYEQYF	TGTGCCAGCAGTTACTCTTATCTAGCTGCTATCTACGAGCAGTACTTC	-	TRBV6-6	TRBJ2-7	-
CASSQVGTGVATNEKLFF	TGTGCCAGCAGCCAAGTAGGGACAGGAGTTGCAACTAATGAAAAACTGTTTTTT	-	TRBV14	TRBJ1-4	TRBD1
CASSPLQGAGNQPQHF	TGTGCCAGCAGCCCTCTACAGGGGGCGGGAAATCAGCCCCAGCATTTT	-	TRBV7-8	TRBJ1-5	TRBD1
CASSGNSYEQYF	TGTGCCAGCAGCGGTAACTCCTACGAGCAGTACTTC	-	TRBV9	TRBJ2-7	-
CASSLGQGPNEQFF	TGTGCCAGCAGCTTGGGACAGGGCCCAAATGAGCAGTTCTTC	-	TRBV11-3	TRBJ2-1	TRBD1
CASSSQDRTGYEQYF	TGTGCCAGCAGTTCACAGGACAGGACCGGGTACGAGCAGTACTTC	-	TRBV6-6	TRBJ2-7	TRBD1
CASSFLGSSNTQYF	TGTGCCAGCAGCTTCCTCGGGAGTTCGAATACGCAGTATTTT	few	TRBV7-3	TRBJ2-3	-
CASSLFGGNTGELFF	TGTGCCAGCAGCTTATTCGGGGGGAACACCGGGGAGCTGTTTTTT	-	TRBV7-6	TRBJ2-2	-
CASSQTSDSRSLF	TGCGCCAGCAGCCAAACCTCGGACAGTCGGTCGCTCTTC	-	TRBV4-1	TRBJ2-1	-
CASSPETNQPQHF	TGTGCCAGCAGTCCGGAGACCAATCAGCCCCAGCATTTT	-	TRBV6-4	TRBJ1-5	-
CAARERGEDEQFF	TGTGCCGCCCGGGAACGGGGGGAGGATGAGCAGTTCTTC	few	TRBV6-5	TRBJ2-1	TRBD2
CASSQDYGSGSSGANVLTF	TGCGCCAGCAGCCAAGATTATGGCAGCGGGAGCTCTGGGGCCAACGTCCTGACTTTC	-	TRBV4-1	TRBJ2-6	TRBD2
CATSDFRGEGELFF	TGTGCCACCAGTGACTTCAGGGGCGAGGGGGAGCTGTTTTTT	-	TRBV24-1	TRBJ2-2	-
CASSQTGLNTEAFF	TGTGCCAGCAGCCAGACAGGGTTGAACACTGAAGCTTTCTTT	-	TRBV3-1/TRBV3-2	TRBJ1-1	TRBD1
CASSVADWTDTQYF	TGTGCCAGCAGCGTAGCCGACTGGACAGATACGCAGTATTTT	-	TRBV9	TRBJ2-3	-
CASSPGTSGYEQYF	TGTGCCAGCAGCCCCGGGACTAGCGGCTACGAGCAGTACTTC	-	TRBV28	TRBJ2-7	TRBD2
CASSPRGTGEETQYF	TGTGCCAGCAGCCCTAGGGGGACAGGGGAAGAGACCCAGTACTTC	-	TRBV5-4	TRBJ2-5	TRBD1
CASSLVTGQNYGYTF	TGCGCCAGCAGCTTGGTAACTGGGCAGAACTATGGCTACACCTTC	-	TRBV5-1	TRBJ1-2	-
CASSQERGFSLHF	TGTGCCAGCAGCCAAGAGAGAGGGTTTTCCCTCCACTTT	-	TRBV4-2	TRBJ1-6	-
CASSLVGGTETQYF	TGCGCCAGCAGCTTGGTTGGGGGGACAGAGACCCAGTACTTC	-	TRBV5-1	TRBJ2-5	-
CASSHTGVTEAFF	TGTGCCAGCAGCCATACAGGGGTCACTGAAGCTTTCTTT	-	TRBV12-3/TRBV12-4	TRBJ1-1	TRBD1
CASSLPTGTGGPEQYF	TGTGCCAGCAGTCTACCTACCGGGACAGGGGGCCCCGAGCAGTACTTC	-	TRBV28	TRBJ2-7	TRBD1
CASGLGQHTEAFF	TGTGCTAGTGGCCTAGGACAGCACACTGAAGCTTTCTTT	-	TRBV12-5	TRBJ1-1	-
CASSMGPRHYGYTF	TGTGCCAGTAGTATGGGCCCACGGCACTATGGCTACACCTTC	-	TRBV19	TRBJ1-2	-
CASSPGQETYEQYF	TGTGCCAGCAGCCCAGGGCAGGAAACCTACGAGCAGTACTTC	-	TRBV11-3	TRBJ2-7	-
CASSIYSSVPNEQFF	TGTGCCAGTAGTATCTACAGTAGCGTGCCAAATGAGCAGTTCTTC	once	TRBV19	TRBJ2-1	-
CASTRDRDTEAFF	TGTGCCAGTACCCGGGACAGGGACACTGAAGCTTTCTTT	-	TRBV19	TRBJ1-1	TRBD1
CASSDPLGGRGTDTQYF	TGTGCCAGCAGTGACCCCCTGGGGGGGCGGGGCACAGATACGCAGTATTTT	once	TRBV6-4	TRBJ2-3	-
CASSLVQGGGNTIYF	TGTGCCAGCAGCTTAGTGCAGGGGGGAGGAAACACCATATATTTT	-	TRBV7-2	TRBJ1-3	TRBD1
CASSHDLGTDTQYF	TGTGCCAGCAGTCACGACTTAGGCACAGATACGCAGTATTTT	-	TRBV11-2	TRBJ2-3	-
CASSFNGGSSYNEQFF	TGCGCCAGCAGCTTTAATGGCGGAAGCTCCTACAATGAGCAGTTCTTC	-	TRBV5-1	TRBJ2-1	-
CASSLNWGINYGYTF	TGTGCCAGCAGCCTTAATTGGGGCATCAACTATGGCTACACCTTC	few	TRBV9	TRBJ1-2	-
CASSLLVTGGYNEQFF	TGCGCCAGCAGCTTGTTGGTGACAGGGGGTTACAATGAGCAGTTCTTC	-	TRBV5-1	TRBJ2-1	TRBD1
CASSLETANTGELFF	TGTGCCAGCAGTTTAGAGACAGCGAACACCGGGGAGCTGTTTTTT	once	TRBV27	TRBJ2-2	-
CASRQGTGGFNEQFF	TGTGCCAGCAGACAGGGGACAGGGGGCTTCAATGAGCAGTTCTTC	-	TRBV27	TRBJ2-1	TRBD1
CASSVQGNQPQHF	TGTGCCAGCAGTGTACAGGGCAATCAGCCCCAGCATTTT	-	TRBV12-3/TRBV12-4	TRBJ1-5	-
CASSAPGGLNEQYF	TGTGCCAGCTCGGCCCCAGGGGGCTTGAACGAGCAGTACTTC	-	TRBV5-5	TRBJ2-7	TRBD1
CASSLGQGTYGYTF	TGTGCCAGCAGTTTGGGACAGGGAACTTATGGCTACACCTTC	-	TRBV28	TRBJ1-2	TRBD1
CASSPLGGQGLETQYF	TGTGCCAGCAGCCCCTTAGGCGGACAGGGGTTAGAGACCCAGTACTTC	-	TRBV28	TRBJ2-5	TRBD1